Below, 18 T cell receptor beta chains from the same sample are listed, as sequenced in a study of cytomegalovirus exposure and HLA in healthy donors. PCR amplification relied on 60 Vbeta primers (plus 13 Jbeta primers). Clones were sequenced by immunoSEQ multiplex PCR, and TCRdb holds only the in-frame ones, with some missing. Here the sample table reports some 83,000 clones. Sequenced sample: PBMCs. The receptors here all came from a woman in her twenties or thirties in good health and CMV-seronegative.

The rearrangement joins TRBV7-6 to TRBJ2-5; D remains unclear. Germline CDR1 and CDR2: SGHVS and FNYEAQ. Trimming took 1 base from V and 5 from J, leaving 14 bases between them. CDR3 size: 15 residues. The CDR3, as DNA: TGTGCCAGCAGCTTAGACGGCCAGTTCGGGGAGACCCAGTACTTC. As protein: CASSLDGQFGETQYF.

V usage is TRBV10-2 and J usage is TRBJ1-1; maybe TRBD1 (5 bases). V was clipped by 4 bases and J by 0 bases, with 9 bases between them. Germline CDR1 and CDR2: WSHSY and SAAADI. CDR3 length: 14 amino acids. CDR3 in DNA: TGCGCCAGCAGTGGGGGCCAAATGAACACTGAAGCTTTCTTT. It is translated as CASSGGQMNTEAFF.

The V and J genes are TRBV4-1 and TRBJ1-1; TRBD1 agrees at 11 bases. V was clipped by 5 bases and J by 5 bases; unmatched bases: 4. Germline CDR1 and CDR2: MGHRA and YSYEKL. This CDR3 is 14 amino acids long. The CDR3 sequence: CASSLGQGETEAFF. The CDR3 DNA reads TGCGCCAGCAGCTTGGGACAGGGGGAGACTGAAGCTTTCTTT.

This chain connects TRBV7-2 to TRBJ2-7, with TRBD2 as a possible D gene (5 bases). The CDR3 runs to 13 residues. Trimming took 5 bases from V and 6 from J, leaving 14 bases between them. Germline lookup yields CDR1 SGHTA and CDR2 FQGNSA. CDR3 sequence (DNA): TGTGCCAGCAGCACCACACTAGGTTTCGAGCAGTACTTC. Translating gives CASSTTLGFEQYF.

The chain recombines TRBV6-4 with TRBJ2-3; D possibly corresponds to TRBD2 (6 bases). CDR3 length: 14 residues. The V gene lost 3 bases and the J gene lost 2 bases, with 9 bases spanning the gap. Germline CDR1 is MRHNA and CDR2 is SNTAGT. CDR3 sequence reads: CASSEAGITDTQYF. The DNA for the CDR3 is TGTGCCAGCAGTGAGGCGGGGATCACAGATACGCAGTATTTT.

Remarks on this clone: The germline gene is not matched at one end of the junction; a read error may be the cause. V and J are TRBV7-2 and TRBJ1-2; D ambiguous. Germline V gives CDR1 SGHTA, CDR2 FQGNSA. The length of the CDR3 is 11 residues. CDR3 DNA sequence: TGTGCCAGCAGCTTCCAGGCCATAGTAGCCTTC. Its translation: CASSFQAIVAF.

The rearrangement uses TRBV29-1 and TRBJ2-1, with 12 bases that match TRBD2. Germline CDR1 is SQVTM and CDR2 is ANQGSEA. V shed 6 bases and J 4 bases; nucleotides not matched to a gene: 7. The length of the CDR3 is 15 residues. The CDR3: CSVPGTSGSYNEQFF. The CDR3 coding sequence is TGCAGCGTCCCTGGGACTAGCGGGTCATACAATGAGCAGTTCTTC.

The chain combines TRBV7-8 with TRBJ2-7, with a possible D match to TRBD2 (7 bases). Trimming took off 1 base at V and 6 bases at J, with 13 bases between the two ends. CDR1 SGHVS and CDR2 FQNEAQ come from the germline V gene. CDR3 length: 14 residues. The CDR3 spells CASSLGGGGREQYF. The CDR3 coding sequence is TGTGCCAGCAGCTTAGGAGGGGGGGGGCGCGAGCAGTACTTC. Based on the CDR3 plus reference TRBV7-8 and TRBJ2-7, the full variable domain is GAGVSQSPRYKVAKRGQDVALRCDPISGHVSLFWYQQALGQGPEFLTYFQNEAQLDKSGLPSDRFFAERPEGSVSTLKIQRTQQEDSAVYLCASSLGGGGREQYFGPGTRLTVT.

The rearrangement links TRBV6-5 to TRBJ2-5, with 8 bases lining up with TRBD2. The CDR3 length is 16 residues. V trimming: 0 bases; J trimming: 5 bases; junction bases outside the gene matches: 8. Germline V gene sequence: CDR1 MNHEY, CDR2 SVGAGI. Written as DNA, the CDR3 is TGTGCCAGCAGTTACTCTGGCGGGGGGAGTGTGGAGACCCAGTACTTC. This gives the protein CASSYSGGGSVETQYF.

The gene calls are TRBV9 and TRBJ2-3, with TRBD2 matching over 7 bases. J gave up 4 bases and V 0 bases, and 5 bases lay outside the gene matches. Germline-derived CDR1 and CDR2 are SGDLS and YYNGEE. This CDR3 comprises 15 residues. The CDR3 nucleotides read TGTGCCAGCAGCGTAGAATTGGGGGGGGCAGATACGCAGTATTTT. It yields the protein CASSVELGGADTQYF.

The rearrangement uses TRBV4-2 and TRBJ2-1, with D maybe TRBD2 (5 bases). This CDR3 contains 14 residues. V lost 0 bases and J 8 bases, leaving 11 bases between the germline ends. Germline CDR1 and CDR2: LGHNA and YNFKEQ. This CDR3 is CASSQERASYEQFF. Written as DNA, the CDR3 is TGTGCCAGCAGCCAAGAGAGGGCAAGCTATGAGCAGTTCTTC.

The rearrangement joins TRBV13 to TRBJ2-5; a possible D gene is TRBD2 (6 bases). Trimming removed 4 bases at V and 3 bases at J, with 21 bases between. The CDR3 length is 17 residues. Germline CDR1 is PRHDT and CDR2 is FYEKMQ (reference sequence). For the CDR3, the DNA is TGTGCCAGCAGCTCCCGTCTAGCGAACCCCCTTGAAGAGACCCAGTACTTC. As protein: CASSSRLANPLEETQYF.

This chain connects TRBV4-1 to TRBJ2-5, with D possibly TRBD1 on 5 matching bases. CDR1 is MGHRA, CDR2 YSYEKL, per germline. CDR3 length: 14 amino acids. The V end was cut by 2 bases, the J end by 5 bases, with 12 bases between. The CDR3 nucleotides read TGCGCCAGCAGCCAACAGGGTCCAGGGGAGACCCAGTACTTC. This encodes CASSQQGPGETQYF.

The chain combines TRBV5-1 with TRBJ2-3; the match to TRBD1 covers 7 bases. This CDR3 is 16 amino acids long. V gave up 3 bases and J gave up 0 bases; unmatched junction bases: 7. Germline values: CDR1 SGHRS, CDR2 YFSETQ. The CDR3: CASSSGGTASTDTQYF. The DNA of the CDR3 is TGCGCCAGCAGCTCGGGTGGGACAGCTAGCACAGATACGCAGTATTTT.

This chain connects TRBV5-1 to TRBJ2-2; D call uncertain. Trimming took 4 bases from V and 4 from J, leaving 8 bases between them. In germline, CDR1 is SGHRS, CDR2 YFSETQ. This CDR3 spans 13 amino acids. The CDR3 reads CASSLVSTGELFF. As DNA, the CDR3 is TGCGCCAGCAGCCTAGTCTCCACCGGGGAGCTGTTTTTT.

The chain carries TRBV5-1 and TRBJ2-6; tentative D call: TRBD1 (6 bases). Trimming stripped 0 bases from V and 0 bases from J, with 13 bases between. Germline CDR1 and CDR2: SGHRS and YFSETQ. The CDR3 length is 18 residues. In DNA, the CDR3 is TGCGCCAGCAGCTTGGGGGGCCAGGGGAGCTCTGGGGCCAACGTCCTGACTTTC. Its protein product is CASSLGGQGSSGANVLTF.

V gene TRBV25-1 combines with J gene TRBJ2-3; 11 bases match TRBD2. Germline V gene sequence: CDR1 MGHDK, CDR2 SYGVNS. J gave up 6 bases and V 4 bases, and 3 bases lay outside the gene matches. The CDR3 runs to 14 residues. DNA for the CDR3: TGTGCCAGCAGTGTAGCGGGAGGGCCCGATACGCAGTATTTT. Translated, it gives CASSVAGGPDTQYF.

This sequence joins TRBV5-1 and TRBJ2-2; TRBD1 matches at 9 bases. J lost 6 bases, V lost 4 bases, and 4 bases had no gene match. Germline CDR1 is SGHRS and CDR2 is YFSETQ. CDR3 length: 14 residues. The CDR3 loop is CASSNRQGAGELFF. DNA of the CDR3: TGCGCCAGCAGCAATCGACAGGGGGCCGGGGAGCTGTTTTTT.